The sequence of this T cell receptor (beta chain) was determined in a study of cytomegalovirus exposure and HLA in healthy donors. This clone was found once. Some clones are missing from TCRdb's copy, which holds only in-frame ones; the method was immunoSEQ multiplex PCR. The table has 65,000 to 85,000 clones, around 95% seen once. Trimming took off 6 bases at V and 0 bases at J, with 9 bases between the two ends. The CDR3 extends over 14 amino acids. Germline loops: CDR1 WSHSY, CDR2 SAAADI. This sequence joins TRBV10-2 and TRBJ1-5; perhaps TRBD1 as D (6 bases). This clonotype was sampled from a woman under 30 in good health and CMV-seronegative. Input material: PBMCs. CDR3 sequence reads: CASRTGNSNQPQHF. The CDR3 nucleotides are TGCGCCAGCAGGACAGGTAATAGCAATCAGCCCCAGCATTTT.